This entry describes one T cell receptor beta chain. A read error may explain this, as a much larger clone is one base away. These data come from a study of tumor-infiltrating lymphocytes in primary liver carcinoma. Co-extracting RNA and DNA was done with about 20-33 mg of unsorted bulk tissue as input. TCR beta cDNA was made from around 520 ng total RNA with a constant-region primer. A slightly modified ARM-PCR protocol with three nested multiplex PCR rounds produced these TCR beta libraries. The first two PCR rounds used TRBV1-TRBV30 forward primers with a C-beta reverse primer, around 10 cycles each. TCRdb re-derived calls from the multiplex PCR reads in MiXCR, one entry per CDR3 protein. The table records about 84,000 distinct CDR3 sequences, about three quarters of them present only once. Germline CDR1 and CDR2: MDHEN and SYDVKM. The ends lost 5 bases at V and 9 bases at J; junction bases unmatched: 9. CDR3 length equals 13 residues.

The sample was liver tumor tissue from sampling region 1. Subset described: tumor region T1, superior pole. The chain employs TRBV28 and TRBJ2-5, with 7 positions matching TRBD1. This clonotype was sampled from a man aged 40-55 years with primary liver carcinoma and hepatitis B virus infection. CDR3 DNA: TGTGCCAGCAGTGGGAACAGGGGAACCTCCCAGTACTTC. This encodes CASSGNRGTSQYF.